This entry concerns a single T cell receptor beta chain. Its matching antigen is unknown. The authors loaded 200 ng DNA, around 30,000 T cell genomes, into sorted-subset replicate PCRs. Some clones are missing from TCRdb's copy, which holds only in-frame ones; the method was immunoSEQ multiplex PCR. The table lists more than 1,200,000 clones, approximately 98.5% of them singletons. This sample was taken from a study of shared clonotypes between healthy human individuals. On the study more broadly: Each donor had three CD4 naive, three CD4 memory, two CD8 naive and one CD8 memory plate. Regarding the study as a whole: Clonotype sharing across donors was expected to vary with sequencing depth.

Germline trimming cut 5 bases from V and 6 bases from J; bases unmatched to any gene: 3. The CDR3 covers 13 residues. Germline V CDR1 and CDR2: SGHNT, YENEEA. This TCR was sampled from a young man in good health. The chain employs TRBV11-3 and TRBJ2-2; 7 bases map to TRBD1. The source material was naive CD4+ T cells sorted from blood. Described subset: CD45RA+ positively selected. The CDR3 loop is CASSAGTAGELFF. The CDR3 DNA is TGTGCCAGCAGCGCCGGGACAGCCGGGGAGCTGTTTTTT.